One sample yielded the 22 T cell receptor beta chains listed below, sequenced in a study of T-cell memory formation after mild COVID-19. TCRdb itself ran the 5' RACE reads through MiXCR, one entry per CDR3 protein. The data contain 410,000 or so distinct CDR3 sequences, more than 20% of them seen just once; the ten biggest clones take up around 13%. The sequenced sample consisted of PBMCs or a T cell subset sorted from them (not recorded which). These receptors all come from an adult woman who had mild COVID-19 (a few samples of this study predate the infection). Cell type and time point are not known.

The chain has TRBV3-1 and TRBJ2-1; 11 bases are a match to TRBD2. V gave up 6 bases and J gave up 4 bases; unmatched junction bases: 5. Germline assignment: CDR1 LGHDT and CDR2 YNNKEL (reference sequence). The CDR3 sequence is 15 residues long. In nucleotides, the CDR3 is TGTGCCAGCAGGGGCAGGACTAGCGGGTACAATGAGCAGTTCTTC. This encodes CASRGRTSGYNEQFF.

This clonotype was recorded a few times. The chain joins TRBV20-1 to TRBJ1-2, with TRBD1 matching 12 bases. The V segment lost 3 bases and the J segment 8 bases; nucleotides outside the gene matches: 4. The CDR3 covers 13 residues. Germline assignment: CDR1 DFQATT and CDR2 SNEGSKA (reference sequence). The DNA of the CDR3 is TGCAGTGCTAGCCGGGACAGGGGGCGAGGCTACACCTTC. This sequence encodes CSASRDRGRGYTF.

CDR3 nucleotide sequence: TGTGCCAGCAGCCGAGGGACAGCTCAAACCGGGGAGCTGTTTTTT. It is translated as CASSRGTAQTGELFF. The rearrangement uses TRBV3-1 and TRBJ2-2, with 7 nucleotides matching TRBD1. The CDR3 is 15 amino acids. CDR1 is LGHDT, CDR2 YNNKEL, per germline (reference sequence). Germline trimming cut 4 bases from V and 5 bases from J; bases unmatched to any gene: 7.

The chain couples TRBV27 to TRBJ2-7, with TRBD2 as a possible D gene (6 bases). The CDR3 extends over 12 amino acids. Germline V CDR1 and CDR2: MNHEY, SMNVEV (reference sequence). V shed 3 bases and J shed 13 bases, with 16 bases lying between them. The CDR3 reads CASSFPTGAVYF. DNA of the CDR3: TGTGCCAGCAGTTTCCCAACGGGAGCGGTCTACTTC.

Turning to this clonotype: A much bigger clone sits one base away, suggesting this may be a read error. This chain joins TRBV12-3 or TRBV12-4 and TRBJ1-5; no clear D. The CDR3 runs to 13 residues. The V and J ends lost 6 bases and 2 bases respectively, with 8 bases between them. DNA of the CDR3: TGTGCCAGCAGCCACGGGGGCAATCAGCCCCAGCATTTT. Its translation is CASSHGGNQPQHF.

This clonotype was counted a few times. This chain connects TRBV24-1 to TRBJ2-1, with D tentatively TRBD1 or TRBD2 (5 bases each). Germline loops: CDR1 KGHDR, CDR2 SFDVKD. V was cut by 10 bases and J by 0 bases, with 12 bases left in between. The CDR3 is 14 residues long. The CDR3, as DNA: TGTGCCACTGGGGGAAGGTACTCCTACAATGAGCAGTTCTTC. Amino acid sequence: CATGGRYSYNEQFF.

This clonotype was found a few times. The CDR3, as DNA: TGTGCCAGCAGTTTAGACCGGGGAGACACAGATACGCAGTATTTT. Its protein product is CASSLDRGDTDTQYF. V and J are TRBV12-3 or TRBV12-4 and TRBJ2-3; a possible D gene is TRBD2 (5 bases). Trimming stripped 1 base from V and 2 bases from J, with 10 bases between. The CDR3 is made up of 15 amino acids.

This clonotype was seen more than once but under ten times. The J gene is TRBJ2-3, the V gene TRBV7-2; the D is unclear. CDR3 length: 13 amino acids. Deletions cut 1 base from V and 6 bases from J, with 8 bases between. The germline gives CDR1 SGHTA, CDR2 FQGNSA. The CDR3, as DNA: TGTGCCAGCAGCTTAGTAGGTCCGGATACGCAGTATTTT. This gives the protein CASSLVGPDTQYF.

In its sample, this clonotype was seen many times. The rearrangement uses TRBV5-1 and TRBJ2-1; 7 nucleotides align to TRBD2. Germline V gene sequence: CDR1 SGHRS, CDR2 YFSETQ. The CDR3 is 15 amino acids. The ends lost 3 bases at V and 8 bases at J; junction bases unmatched: 11. The CDR3 spells CASSSLLANKDEQFF. Here the CDR3 DNA reads TGCGCCAGCAGCTCACTACTAGCGAATAAGGATGAGCAGTTCTTC.

This chain connects TRBV27 to TRBJ1-5, with 7 bases matching TRBD1. Trimming cost V 5 bases and J 6 bases; bases outside gene matches: 7. Germline lookup yields CDR1 MNHEY and CDR2 SMNVEV (reference sequence). The CDR3 is 14 residues long. The CDR3 here is CASSTTGRRQPQHF. The CDR3 coding sequence is TGTGCCAGCAGTACGACAGGGCGCCGTCAGCCCCAGCATTTT.

This rearrangement joins TRBV3-1 to TRBJ1-1, with D unclear. V lost 1 base to trimming and J lost 7 bases, with 7 bases between them. In germline, CDR1 is LGHDT, CDR2 YNNKEL (reference sequence). The CDR3 runs to 12 residues. The CDR3 region has the DNA TGTGCCAGCAGCCAAGTAAGAGATGAAGCTTTCTTT. This codes for CASSQVRDEAFF. The whole variable domain, remainder taken from reference TRBV3-1 and TRBJ1-1, is DTAVSQTPKYLVTQMGNDKSIKCEQNLGHDTMYWYKQDSKKFLKIMFSYNNKELIINETVPNRFSPKSPDKAHLNLHINSLELGDSAVYFCASSQVRDEAFFGQGTRLTVV.

The chain joins TRBV20-1 to TRBJ2-3, with 8 positions matching TRBD1. J gave up 0 bases and V 6 bases, and 5 bases lay outside the gene matches. This CDR3 has 14 amino acids. The germline V gene encodes CDR1 DFQATT and CDR2 SNEGSKA (reference sequence). CDR3: CSAPRDRSTDTQYF. DNA for the CDR3: TGCAGTGCGCCCCGGGACAGGAGCACAGATACGCAGTATTTT.

This clonotype was detected a few times. This chain's CDR3 is CASSLNEFSSGANVLTF. CDR3 DNA: TGTGCCAGCAGCTTGAATGAGTTCTCCTCTGGGGCCAACGTCCTGACTTTC. This chain connects TRBV7-9 to TRBJ2-6; D remains unclear. Germline V gene data show CDR1 as SEHNR and CDR2 as FQNEAQ (reference sequence). The CDR3 runs 17 residues. Trimming cost V 3 bases and J 0 bases, with 12 bases left between them.

This clonotype was seen more than once but under ten times. This rearrangement joins TRBV21-1 to TRBJ2-3; TRBD1 is taken as the D call from the table, unchecked against the DNA. TRBV21-1 is classified as a pseudogene. The CDR3 extends over 14 amino acids. This CDR3 is CASISDRDTDTQYF. The CDR3 region has the DNA TGTGCCAGCATTTCGGACAGGGATACAGATACGCAGTATTTT.

The chain has TRBV7-9 and TRBJ2-1, with 10 bases that match TRBD2. This CDR3 spans 15 amino acids. Germline CDR1 SEHNR, CDR2 FQNEAQ (reference sequence). V gave up 0 bases and J gave up 6 bases; unmatched junction bases: 2. The CDR3 loop reads CASSLASGRANEQFF. DNA for the CDR3: TGTGCCAGCAGCTTAGCGAGCGGGAGGGCCAATGAGCAGTTCTTC.

This clonotype was found a few times. The J gene is TRBJ2-7, the V gene TRBV5-1; tentatively, D is TRBD1 (6 bases). The CDR3 is made up of 14 amino acids. V lost 1 base and J lost 2, with 10 bases in between. Germline V gene sequence: CDR1 SGHRS, CDR2 YFSETQ. CDR3 amino acids: CASSLQGIPYEQYF. CDR3 coding DNA: TGCGCCAGCAGCTTGCAGGGGATCCCCTACGAGCAGTACTTC.

This clonotype was counted a few times. V gene TRBV7-2 combines with J gene TRBJ1-5; D is uncertain. CDR3 size: 16 residues. V lost 0 bases and J lost 0, with 9 bases in between. CDR1 SGHTA and CDR2 FQGNSA come from the germline V gene. The CDR3 bases are TGTGCCAGCAGCTTAGCGCGTAGATATAGCAATCAGCCCCAGCATTTT. Translation: CASSLARRYSNQPQHF.

The chain recombines TRBV6-6 with TRBJ2-2; D is perhaps TRBD1 (6 bases). CDR3 size: 18 residues. Germline lookup yields CDR1 MNHNY and CDR2 SVGAGI (reference sequence). Trimming removed 0 bases from V and 6 bases from J, with 20 bases in between. CDR3 nucleotides: TGTGCCAGCAGTTACTCGAGTCAGGACAGCCTTTTGTCCGGGGAGCTGTTTTTT. Amino acids: CASSYSSQDSLLSGELFF.

This clonotype came up a few times. The chain is built from TRBV7-2 and TRBJ2-3; TRBD1 matches at 10 bases. Trimming removed 2 bases from V and 9 bases from J; junction bases left unmatched: 5. CDR3 length: 14 residues. Germline CDR1 reads SGHTA; CDR2 reads FQGNSA. CDR3 sequence: CASSLIRDRGTQYF. The CDR3 nucleotides read TGTGCCAGCAGCTTAATCAGGGACAGGGGAACGCAGTATTTT.

This clonotype was seen a handful of times. The gene calls are TRBV6-5 and TRBJ2-5; possible D gene TRBD2, 7 bases. The length of the CDR3 is 15 residues. Trimming pared 6 bases from V and 5 bases from J, leaving 19 bases between. Germline V gives CDR1 MNHEY, CDR2 SVGAGI. The CDR3 sequence: CASSHPGGLGETQYF. DNA for the CDR3: TGTGCCAGCAGCCACCCGGGGGGCCTTGGTGAGACCCAGTACTTC.

This clonotype was observed a few times. Here the CDR3 DNA reads TGTGCCAGCAGCAACATCGGGGGGGCGATCCACACTGAAGCTTTCTTT. Its translation: CASSNIGGAIHTEAFF. This rearrangement joins TRBV5-6 to TRBJ1-1; D may be TRBD1 (6 bases). The V gene lost 4 bases and the J gene lost 3 bases, with 19 bases spanning the gap. The length of the CDR3 is 16 residues. The germline V gene has CDR1 SGHDT and CDR2 YYEEEE.

V usage is TRBV4-2 and J usage is TRBJ1-2; tentatively, D is TRBD1 (5 bases). The germline V gene has CDR1 LGHNA and CDR2 YNFKEQ. The CDR3 totals 14 residues. Trimming removed 4 bases at V and 1 base at J, with 10 bases between. DNA for the CDR3: TGTGCCAGCAGCCCGGCAGGGAATAACTATGGCTACACCTTC. Amino acids: CASSPAGNNYGYTF.